This TCR beta chain was observed in a study of blood T cell repertoires in COVID-19. Study context: Italy, Spain and the United States were the sources of the convalescent and acute COVID-19 samples. The analysed material was cDNA or gDNA that came from T cells, B-cell-depleted T cells, or PBMCs.

Germline V gene data show CDR1 as MNHNS and CDR2 as SASEGT. V lost 4 bases and J 1 base, leaving 10 bases between the germline ends. The CDR3 runs to 14 residues. In the authors' methods: Nucleated cell counts were estimated from reference gene primer amplification. TCRdb keeps only in-frame clones here, not all; method: immunoSEQ multiplex PCR. The V and J calls and clone size come from that table; D and trimming were worked out from the DNA. Of 150,000 to 200,000 clones detected, around 89% appear once; the ten largest clones hold 20% to 30%. Sequencing was performed on peripheral blood. This receptor was obtained from a man in his 60s with acute or convalescent COVID-19. This chain joins TRBV6-1 and TRBJ1-2; the D gene is possibly TRBD1 (6 bases). CDR3 residues: CASSGQDGNYGYTF. CDR3 sequence (DNA): TGTGCCAGCAGTGGACAGGACGGTAACTATGGCTACACCTTC.